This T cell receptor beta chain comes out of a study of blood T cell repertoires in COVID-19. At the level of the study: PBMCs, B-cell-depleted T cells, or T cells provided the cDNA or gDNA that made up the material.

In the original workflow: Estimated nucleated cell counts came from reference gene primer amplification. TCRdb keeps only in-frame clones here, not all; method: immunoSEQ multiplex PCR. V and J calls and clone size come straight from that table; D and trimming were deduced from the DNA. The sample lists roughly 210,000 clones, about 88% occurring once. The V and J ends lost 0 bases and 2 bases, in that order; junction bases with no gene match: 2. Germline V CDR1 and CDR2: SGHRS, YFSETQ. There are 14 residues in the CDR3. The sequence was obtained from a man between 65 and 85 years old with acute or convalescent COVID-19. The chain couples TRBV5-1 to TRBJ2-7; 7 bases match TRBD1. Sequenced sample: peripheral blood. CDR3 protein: CASSLVTGTYEQYF. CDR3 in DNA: TGCGCCAGCAGCTTGGTGACAGGGACCTACGAGCAGTACTTC.